This paragraph covers one T cell receptor beta chain sequence. The CDR3 has 15 amino acids. From germline, CDR1 is MGHDK and CDR2 SYGVNS. V shed 3 bases and J shed 0 bases, with 8 bases lying between them. The data are from a study of cytomegalovirus exposure and HLA in healthy donors. 60 Vbeta and 13 Jbeta primers were used in PCR. The method was immunoSEQ multiplex PCR; TCRdb's version includes in-frame clones alone and lacks a portion of them. The table lists about 140,000 clones, 65% to 85% of them singletons. V usage is TRBV25-1 and J usage is TRBJ2-2; D perhaps matches TRBD2 (6 bases). The TCR originated in a man between 18 and 35 years old in good health and CMV-seronegative. The sample taken for sequencing was PBMCs. DNA for the CDR3: TGTGCCAGCAGTGAGGGCGGGGCGAACACCGGGGAGCTGTTTTTT. Translation gives CASSEGGANTGELFF.